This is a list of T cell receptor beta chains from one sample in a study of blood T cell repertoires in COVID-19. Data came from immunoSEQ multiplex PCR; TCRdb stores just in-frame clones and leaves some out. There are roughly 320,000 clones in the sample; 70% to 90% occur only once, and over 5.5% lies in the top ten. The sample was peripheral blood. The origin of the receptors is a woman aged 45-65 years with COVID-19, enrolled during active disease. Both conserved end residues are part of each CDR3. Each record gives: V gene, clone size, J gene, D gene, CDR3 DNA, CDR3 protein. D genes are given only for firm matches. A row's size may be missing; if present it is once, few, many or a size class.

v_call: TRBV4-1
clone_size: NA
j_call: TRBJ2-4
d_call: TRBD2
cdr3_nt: TGCGCCAGCAGCCAAGATGGTCCATTAGCGGGAACTAACATTCAGTACTTC
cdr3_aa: CASSQDGPLAGTNIQYF

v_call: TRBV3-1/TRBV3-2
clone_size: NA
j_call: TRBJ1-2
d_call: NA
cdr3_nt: TGTGCCAGCAGCCAAGATGGGTCAGGGGCGTATGGCTACACCTTC
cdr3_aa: CASSQDGSGAYGYTF

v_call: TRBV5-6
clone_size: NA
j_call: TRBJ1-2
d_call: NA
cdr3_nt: TGTGCCAGCAGCTTGGGACAGTTCTATGGCTACACCTTC
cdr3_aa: CASSLGQFYGYTF

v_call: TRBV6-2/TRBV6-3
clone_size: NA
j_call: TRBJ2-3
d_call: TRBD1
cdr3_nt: TGTGCCAGCAGTTACTCTTGGGACAGGAATCAAAATACGCAGTATTTT
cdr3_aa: CASSYSWDRNQNTQYF

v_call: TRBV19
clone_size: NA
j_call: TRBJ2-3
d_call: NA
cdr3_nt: TGTGCCAGTAGCGAGTGGGGGGAAGGCACAGATACGCAGTATTTT
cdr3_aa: CASSEWGEGTDTQYF

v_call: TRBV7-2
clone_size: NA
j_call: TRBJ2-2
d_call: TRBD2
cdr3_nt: TGTGCCAGCAGCTCTACAGGTGGCGGGAGGGGAACCGGGGAGCTGTTTTTT
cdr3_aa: CASSSTGGGRGTGELFF

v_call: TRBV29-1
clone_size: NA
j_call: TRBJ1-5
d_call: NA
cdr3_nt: TGCAGCTTCGCGGGGGATAGCAATCAGCCCCAGCATTTT
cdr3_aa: CSFAGDSNQPQHF

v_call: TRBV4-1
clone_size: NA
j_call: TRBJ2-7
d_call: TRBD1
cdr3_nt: TGCGCCAGCAGCCAAGATGGGGGGACAGGGGGTGGAGAGCAGTACTTC
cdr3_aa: CASSQDGGTGGGEQYF

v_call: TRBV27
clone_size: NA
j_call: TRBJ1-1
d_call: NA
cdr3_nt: TGTGCCAGCAGTTTGACCCCGACAGCGACTGAAGCTTTCTTT
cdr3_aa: CASSLTPTATEAFF

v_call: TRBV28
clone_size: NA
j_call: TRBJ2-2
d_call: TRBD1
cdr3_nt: TGTGCCAGCAGTTTTACAGGGGGTAACACCGGGGAGCTGTTTTTT
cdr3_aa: CASSFTGGNTGELFF

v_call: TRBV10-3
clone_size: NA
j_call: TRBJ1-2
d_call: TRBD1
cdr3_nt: TGTGCCATCAGTGGGGACCGGGACAGCAACTATGGCTACACCTTC
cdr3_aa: CAISGDRDSNYGYTF

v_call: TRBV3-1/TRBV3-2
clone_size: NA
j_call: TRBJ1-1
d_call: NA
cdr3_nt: TGTGCCAGCAGCCAAGATCGGGTGGGGCCAGGTAGGGGAAGCACTGAAGCTTTCTTT
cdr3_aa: CASSQDRVGPGRGSTEAFF

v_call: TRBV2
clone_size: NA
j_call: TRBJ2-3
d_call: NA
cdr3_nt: TGTGCCAGCAGCATAGGGGCCCCCTGGGAAGATACGCAGTATTTT
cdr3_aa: CASSIGAPWEDTQYF

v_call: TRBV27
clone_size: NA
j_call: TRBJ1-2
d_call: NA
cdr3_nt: TGTGCCAGCAGACACACAGGGATTGATGGCTACACCTTC
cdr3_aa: CASRHTGIDGYTF

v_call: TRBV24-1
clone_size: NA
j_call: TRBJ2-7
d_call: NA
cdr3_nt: TGTGCCACCAGTGATTTGTTACAGGAACTGACCTACGAGCAGTACTTC
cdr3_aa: CATSDLLQELTYEQYF

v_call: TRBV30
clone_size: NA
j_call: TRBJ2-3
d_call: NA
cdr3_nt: TGTGCCTGGAGTTCACAGGTTGGAGATACGCAGTATTTT
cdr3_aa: CAWSSQVGDTQYF

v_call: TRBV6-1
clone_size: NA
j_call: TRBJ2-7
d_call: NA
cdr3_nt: TGTGCCAGCAGTGAAGGGTGGGTCGGGTCCGAGCAGTACTTC
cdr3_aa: CASSEGWVGSEQYF

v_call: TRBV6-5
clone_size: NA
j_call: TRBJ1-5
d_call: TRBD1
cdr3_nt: TGTGCCAGCCAGGGGGTCGATAGCAATCAGCCCCAGCATTTT
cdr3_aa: CASQGVDSNQPQHF

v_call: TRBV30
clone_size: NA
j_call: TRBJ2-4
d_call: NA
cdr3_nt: TGTGCCTGGAGTCTAGCCAAAAACATTCAGTACTTC
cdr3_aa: CAWSLAKNIQYF

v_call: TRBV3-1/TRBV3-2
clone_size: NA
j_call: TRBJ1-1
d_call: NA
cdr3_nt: TGTGCCAGCAGCAGTCTTGCGGGGTTGGCTTTCTTT
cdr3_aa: CASSSLAGLAFF

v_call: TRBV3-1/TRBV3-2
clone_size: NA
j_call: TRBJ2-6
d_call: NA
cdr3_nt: TGTGCCAGCAGCCCAGGGGTTTCTGGGGCCAACGTCCTGACTTTC
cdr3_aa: CASSPGVSGANVLTF

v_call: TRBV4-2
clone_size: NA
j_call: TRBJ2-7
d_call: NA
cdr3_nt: TGTGCCAGCAGCCAAGATTTAACTGATTCCTACGAGCAGTACTTC
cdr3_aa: CASSQDLTDSYEQYF

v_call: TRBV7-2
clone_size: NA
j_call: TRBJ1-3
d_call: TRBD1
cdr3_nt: TGTGCCAGCAGTTCTGAAATTACAGGGGGCGCGAGAGGAAACACCATATATTTT
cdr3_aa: CASSSEITGGARGNTIYF

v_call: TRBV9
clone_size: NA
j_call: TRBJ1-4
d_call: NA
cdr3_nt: TGTGCCAGCAGCGTGAAGGCACTAAATGAAAAACTGTTTTTT
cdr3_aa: CASSVKALNEKLFF

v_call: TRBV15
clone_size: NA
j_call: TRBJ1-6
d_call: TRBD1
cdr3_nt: TGTGCCACCAGCAGCGACAGGGTCATGAGCTCCTATAATTCACCCCTCCACTTT
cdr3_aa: CATSSDRVMSSYNSPLHF

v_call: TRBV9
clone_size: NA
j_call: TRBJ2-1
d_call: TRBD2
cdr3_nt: TGTGCCAGCAGCGTAACTAGCGGGACCTCCTACAATGAGCAGTTCTTC
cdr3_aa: CASSVTSGTSYNEQFF

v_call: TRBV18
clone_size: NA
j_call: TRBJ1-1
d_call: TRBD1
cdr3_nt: TGTGCCAGCTCACCACCTTGGCAGGGGGTGAACACTGAAGCTTTCTTT
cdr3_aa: CASSPPWQGVNTEAFF

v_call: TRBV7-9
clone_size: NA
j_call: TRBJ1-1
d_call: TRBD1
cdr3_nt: TGTGCCAGCAGCCCCCGACAGGGCCTCTCCGGGGAAGCTTTCTTT
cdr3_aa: CASSPRQGLSGEAFF

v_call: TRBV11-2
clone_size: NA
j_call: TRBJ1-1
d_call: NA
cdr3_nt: TGTGCCAGCAGCTTGGAGGGTTCGGTGAGGGCTTTCTTT
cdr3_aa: CASSLEGSVRAFF

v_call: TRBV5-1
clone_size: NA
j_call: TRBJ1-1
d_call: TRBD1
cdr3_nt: TGCGCCAGCAGCCCCGGGAGACAGGGTGGTTACACTGAAGCTTTCTTT
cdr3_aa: CASSPGRQGGYTEAFF

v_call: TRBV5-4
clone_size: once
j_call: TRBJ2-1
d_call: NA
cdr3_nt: TGTGCCAGCACGCCCCGAGGGCCGGGCAATGAGCAGTTCTTC
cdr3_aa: CASTPRGPGNEQFF

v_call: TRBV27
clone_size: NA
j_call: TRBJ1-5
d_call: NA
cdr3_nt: TGTGCCAGCAGTGCCGTCGGGGAGAGACGGAATCAGCCCCAGCATTTT
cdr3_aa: CASSAVGERRNQPQHF

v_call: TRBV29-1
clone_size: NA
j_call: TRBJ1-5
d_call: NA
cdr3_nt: TGCAGCGTTGAACATTCGGGGGGGAGGGGGCCCCAGCATTTT
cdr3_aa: CSVEHSGGRGPQHF

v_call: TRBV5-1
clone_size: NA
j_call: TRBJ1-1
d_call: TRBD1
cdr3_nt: TGCGCCAGCAGCTTGGGGGACAGGGGGCGCACTGAAGCTTTCTTT
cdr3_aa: CASSLGDRGRTEAFF

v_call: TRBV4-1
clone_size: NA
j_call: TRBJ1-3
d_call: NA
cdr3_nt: TGCGCCAGCAGCCAAGCCGGGAACACCATATATTTT
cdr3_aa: CASSQAGNTIYF

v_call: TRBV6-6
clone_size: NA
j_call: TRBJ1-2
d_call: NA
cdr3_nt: TGTGCCAGCAGTTACGACGGGGGGCTGGGAGGCTACACCTTC
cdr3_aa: CASSYDGGLGGYTF

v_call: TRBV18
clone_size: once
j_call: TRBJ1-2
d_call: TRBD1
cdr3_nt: TGTGCCAGCTCAGGAGGGGTCAGGGGGCTTGATGGCTACACCTTC
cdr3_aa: CASSGGVRGLDGYTF

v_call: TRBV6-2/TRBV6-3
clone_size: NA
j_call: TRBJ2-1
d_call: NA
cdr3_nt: TGTGCCAGCAGTTATTCAGGGGTTTTTGAGCAGTTCTTC
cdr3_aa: CASSYSGVFEQFF

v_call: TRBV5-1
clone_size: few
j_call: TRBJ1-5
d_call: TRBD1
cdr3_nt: TGCGCCAGCAGCTTGGGTGGGACAGGGGGCTTGGGGCAGCCCCAGCATTTT
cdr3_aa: CASSLGGTGGLGQPQHF

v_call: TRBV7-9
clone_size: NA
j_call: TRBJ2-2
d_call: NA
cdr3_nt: TGTGCCAGCAGCGTTTTTGGAGTAGTCTCCGGGGAGCTGTTTTTT
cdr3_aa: CASSVFGVVSGELFF

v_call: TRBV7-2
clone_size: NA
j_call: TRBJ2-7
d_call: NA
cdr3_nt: TGTGCCAGCAGCTTAGATTGGCGGGAAAGCTACGAGCAGTACTTC
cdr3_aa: CASSLDWRESYEQYF

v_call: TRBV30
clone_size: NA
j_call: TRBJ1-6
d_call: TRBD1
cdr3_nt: TGTGCCTGGAGTCCCGCCGGGACAGTTAATTCACCCCTCCACTTT
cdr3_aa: CAWSPAGTVNSPLHF

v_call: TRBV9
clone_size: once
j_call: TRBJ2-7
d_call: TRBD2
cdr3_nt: TGTGCCAGCAGCGTAGTGGCGGGAGAGGGCGAGCAGTACTTC
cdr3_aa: CASSVVAGEGEQYF

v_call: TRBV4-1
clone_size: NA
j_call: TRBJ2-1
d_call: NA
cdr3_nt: TGCGCCAGCAGCCAAGGGCGGCTAGTAATCTACAATGAGCAGTTCTTC
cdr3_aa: CASSQGRLVIYNEQFF

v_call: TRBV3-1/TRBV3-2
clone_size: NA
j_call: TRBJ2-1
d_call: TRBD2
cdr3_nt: TGTGCCAGCAGCTCAAGCGGGAGGGTATACAATGAGCAGTTCTTC
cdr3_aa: CASSSSGRVYNEQFF

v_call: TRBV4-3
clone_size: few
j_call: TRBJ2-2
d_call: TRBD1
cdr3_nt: TGCGCCAGCAGCCAAGGTGCCGGGACAGGGCCCCGGGGGGAGCTGTTTTTT
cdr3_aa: CASSQGAGTGPRGELFF